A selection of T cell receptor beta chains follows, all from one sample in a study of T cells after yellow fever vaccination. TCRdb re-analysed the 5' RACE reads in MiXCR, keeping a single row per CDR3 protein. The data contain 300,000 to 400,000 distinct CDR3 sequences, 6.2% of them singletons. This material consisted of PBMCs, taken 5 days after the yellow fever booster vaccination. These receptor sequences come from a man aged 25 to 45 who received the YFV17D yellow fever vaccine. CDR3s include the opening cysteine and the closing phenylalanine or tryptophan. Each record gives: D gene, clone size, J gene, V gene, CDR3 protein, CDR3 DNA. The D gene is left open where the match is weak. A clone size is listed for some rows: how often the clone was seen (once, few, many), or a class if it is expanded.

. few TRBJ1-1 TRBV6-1 CASRLTENTEAFF TGTGCCAGCAGGTTGACAGAGAACACTGAAGCTTTCTTT
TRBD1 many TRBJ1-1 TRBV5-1 CASSVWTGPEAFF TGCGCCAGCTCCGTTTGGACAGGGCCTGAAGCTTTCTTT
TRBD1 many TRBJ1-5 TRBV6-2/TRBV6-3 CASSRTGRFPQPQHF TGTGCCAGCAGCCGGACAGGCCGCTTCCCTCAGCCCCAGCATTTT
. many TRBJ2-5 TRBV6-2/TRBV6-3 CASSHFQETQYF TGTGCCAGCAGTCACTTCCAAGAGACCCAGTACTTC
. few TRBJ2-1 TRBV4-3 CASSQVGASNNEQFF TGCGCCAGCAGCCAAGTTGGGGCCTCGAACAATGAGCAGTTCTTC
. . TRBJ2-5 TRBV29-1 CSVEKMSGTQYF TGCAGCGTTGAAAAGATGTCGGGGACCCAGTACTTC
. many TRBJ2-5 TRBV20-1 CSASLTGPETQYF TGCAGTGCTAGCCTCACAGGTCCTGAGACCCAGTACTTC
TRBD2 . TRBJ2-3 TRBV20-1 CSARRTSGRGPTDTQYF TGCAGTGCTAGACGTACTAGCGGGAGAGGCCCCACAGATACGCAGTATTTT
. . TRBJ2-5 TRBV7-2 CASSIRETKYF TGTGCCAGCAGCATACGGGAGACCAAGTACTTC
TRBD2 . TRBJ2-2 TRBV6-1 CASSAPSSGRAPNTGELFF TGTGCCAGCAGTGCCCCGTCTAGCGGGAGGGCCCCTAACACCGGGGAGCTGTTTTTT
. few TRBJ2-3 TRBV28 CASSLVSTQTQYF TGTGCCAGCAGTTTAGTCTCGACTCAGACGCAGTATTTT